The 17 T cell receptor beta chains listed next were all sequenced from one sample in a study of cytomegalovirus exposure and HLA in healthy donors. A multiplex PCR was run with 60 Vbeta primers and 13 Jbeta primers. Method: immunoSEQ multiplex PCR; TCRdb's copy keeps in-frame clones and lacks some. The data contain roughly 200,000 clones, 65% to 85% of them singletons. The sample was PBMCs. These receptors all stem from a boy aged 2-15 years in good health and CMV-seronegative.

The chain couples TRBV9 to TRBJ1-2; maybe TRBD1 (6 bases). This CDR3 region has 20 residues. The V gene's germline CDR1 is SGDLS and CDR2 YYNGEE. Trimming removed 3 bases from V and 0 bases from J, with 27 bases in between. In DNA, the CDR3 is TGTGCCAGCAGCGCCGCATTTTACTTGGACAGAGGGAAGTCTAACTATGGCTACACCTTC. Translated: CASSAAFYLDRGKSNYGYTF. The full variable domain, its missing parts supplied by reference TRBV9 and TRBJ1-2, is DSGVTQTPKHLITATGQRVTLRCSPRSGDLSVYWYQQSLDQGLQFLIQYYNGEERAKGNILERFSAQQFPDLHSELNLSSLELGDSALYFCASSAAFYLDRGKSNYGYTFGSGTRLTVV.

The chain employs TRBV4-1 and TRBJ2-5; TRBD2 agrees at 11 bases. This CDR3 comprises 16 residues. Germline V CDR1 and CDR2: MGHRA, YSYEKL. Losses at the gene ends were 4 bases for V and 5 bases for J; bases not matched to a gene: 9. CDR3 protein: CASSLFSGRAGETQYF. The CDR3 region has the DNA TGCGCCAGCAGCCTTTTTAGCGGGAGGGCCGGTGAGACCCAGTACTTC.

This clone has a handful of counts. V gene TRBV6-5 combines with J gene TRBJ1-2; TRBD1 is a possible D gene (6 bases). The CDR3 is made up of 13 amino acids. V lost 0 bases and J 8 bases, leaving 10 bases between the germline ends. The germline V gene encodes CDR1 MNHEY and CDR2 SVGAGI. In DNA, the CDR3 is TGTGCCAGCAGTTACTCGGGGGCGCGAGGCTACACCTTC. The encoded protein is CASSYSGARGYTF.

The chain couples TRBV5-6 to TRBJ2-5; a possible D gene is TRBD2 (5 bases). The J call may be in error: the DNA end matches TRBJ2-7 better. CDR1 is SGHDT, CDR2 YYEEEE, per germline. CDR3 length: 16 amino acids. CDR3 sequence (DNA): TGTGCCAGCAGCTTGGTCGCTAGCCGAGCCTCCTACGAGCAGTACTTC. As protein: CASSLVASRASYEQYF.

V gene TRBV30 combines with J gene TRBJ1-6, with D unclear. Germline V lookup: CDR1 GTSNPN, CDR2 SVGIG (reference sequence). This CDR3 comprises 14 residues. Trimming cost V 4 bases and J 9 bases, with 16 bases left between them. The CDR3 coding sequence is TGTGCCTGGACGATAGGAGGTTCGGTTTCACCCCTCCACTTT. Translated: CAWTIGGSVSPLHF. Full variable domain (rest looked up from reference TRBV30 and TRBJ1-6): SQTIHQWPATLVQPVGSPLSLECTVEGTSNPNLYWYRQAAGRGLQLLFYSVGIGQISSEVPQNLSASRPQDRQFILSSKKLLLSDSGFYLCAWTIGGSVSPLHFGNGTRLTVT.

The rearrangement links TRBV7-6 to TRBJ2-1; no clear D gene. The CDR3 length is 13 residues. Trimming cost V 3 bases and J 7 bases, with 10 bases left between them. Germline CDR1 and CDR2: SGHVS and FNYEAQ. In DNA form, the CDR3 reads TGTGCCAGCAGCTTGGTGACTCTAAATGAGCAGTTCTTC. Protein: CASSLVTLNEQFF.

Concerning this clone itself: This specimen includes other DNA sequences encoding the same CDR3. V gene TRBV2 combines with J gene TRBJ1-2, with D possibly matching TRBD1 (5 bases). Germline V gene sequence: CDR1 SNHLY, CDR2 FYNNEI. This CDR3 has 14 amino acids. Deletions cut 0 bases from V and 6 bases from J, with 11 bases between. The CDR3 protein is CASSEAGQGHGYTF. In nucleotides, the CDR3 is TGTGCCAGCAGTGAAGCCGGCCAGGGTCATGGCTACACCTTC.

V gene TRBV29-1 combines with J gene TRBJ1-2; 8 positions agree with TRBD1. After removal of 6 bases from V and 5 bases from J, the junction contained 5 bases not matched to a gene. The germline gives CDR1 SQVTM, CDR2 ANQGSEA. The length of the CDR3 is 12 residues. The CDR3 DNA reads TGCAGCGTGGACAGGGTGGATTATGGCTACACCTTC. Its translation: CSVDRVDYGYTF.

This chain uses TRBV30 with TRBJ2-1, with 9 bases matching TRBD2. In germline, CDR1 is GTSNPN, CDR2 SVGIG (reference sequence). CDR3 size: 16 residues. The V gene end was trimmed by 3 bases and the J gene end by 1 base; junction bases not matched to a gene: 7. The CDR3 nucleotides read TGTGCCTGGAGCCGGAGGCTAGCGGGATCCTACAATGAGCAGTTCTTC. Protein sequence: CAWSRRLAGSYNEQFF.

The chain carries TRBV6-6 and TRBJ2-5; tentative D call: TRBD2 (5 bases). This CDR3 region has 15 residues. The V end was cut by 7 bases, the J end by 1 base, with 16 bases between. CDR1 is MNHNY, CDR2 SVGAGI, per germline (reference sequence). Written as DNA, the CDR3 is TGTGCCAGCAAGAAGCTTGGGGAGCTCCAAGAGACCCAGTACTTC. Translation: CASKKLGELQETQYF.

This chain connects TRBV11-2 to TRBJ2-7; 8 positions match TRBD1. Germline CDR1 reads SGHAT; CDR2 reads FQNNGV. This CDR3 contains 15 residues. V gave up 1 base and J gave up 6 bases; unmatched junction bases: 8. The CDR3 sequence is CASSLGAGQGCEQYF. DNA of the CDR3: TGTGCCAGCAGCTTAGGAGCTGGACAGGGATGCGAGCAGTACTTC.

The chain joins TRBV2 to TRBJ2-7; 11 bases match TRBD1. Trimming cost V 7 bases and J 5 bases; bases outside gene matches: 7. This CDR3 contains 14 residues. From germline, CDR1 is SNHLY and CDR2 FYNNEI. CDR3 bases: TGTGCCAGCAACCCGGGACAGGGGGAGAACGAGCAGTACTTC. It codes for CASNPGQGENEQYF.

This clone has just a few counts. This rearrangement joins TRBV2 to TRBJ2-7; 7 bases fit TRBD1. The CDR3 is 14 residues long. CDR1 is SNHLY, CDR2 FYNNEI, per germline. The V and J ends lost 5 bases and 0 bases, in that order; junction bases with no gene match: 4. The CDR3 is CASSLGQSSYEQYF. CDR3 nucleotide sequence: TGTGCCAGCAGTTTGGGACAGAGCTCCTACGAGCAGTACTTC.

The V gene is TRBV6-5, the J gene TRBJ2-7; 10 bases line up with TRBD2. The CDR3 totals 14 residues. The germline CDR1 and CDR2 sequences are MNHEY and SVGAGI. The V gene end was trimmed by 9 bases and the J gene end by 2 bases; junction bases not matched to a gene: 7. CDR3 sequence (DNA): TGTGCCAGTACGGGCAGCGGGAGGGCCTACGAGCAGTACTTC. Protein: CASTGSGRAYEQYF.

The rearrangement uses TRBV6-1 and TRBJ2-2, with TRBD2 matching over 14 bases. The germline V gene encodes CDR1 MNHNS and CDR2 SASEGT. V shed 4 bases, J shed 6 bases, and the junction held 4 bases outside the gene matches. CDR3 size: 16 residues. The CDR3: CASSATSGGASGELFF. CDR3 sequence (DNA): TGTGCCAGCAGTGCGACTAGCGGGGGGGCTTCCGGGGAGCTGTTTTTT.

The V call is TRBV6-6, the J call TRBJ1-5, with unresolved D. V was shortened by 6 bases and J by 4 bases, with 16 bases between the two germline ends. The CDR3 contains 15 residues. Germline V gives CDR1 MNHNY, CDR2 SVGAGI (reference sequence). The CDR3 DNA sequence: TGTGCCAGCAGCCCCCCCGGCAGGCAAAATCAGCCCCAGCATTTT. Its protein is CASSPPGRQNQPQHF.

This chain connects TRBV30 to TRBJ1-2; D gene uncertain. The germline CDR1 and CDR2 sequences are GTSNPN and SVGIG (reference sequence). Between the trimmed V and J ends, which lost 7 bases and 2 bases, there was a span of 20 bases. CDR3 length equals 15 residues. The CDR3 DNA sequence: TGTGCCTTCTTCCCGGGAGCCCTGAGGAACTATGGCTACACCTTC. Its protein is CAFFPGALRNYGYTF.